This T cell receptor (beta chain) is drawn from a study of blood T cell repertoires in COVID-19. Only in-frame clones appear in the TCRdb table, and some are missing; sequencing was by immunoSEQ multiplex PCR. The sample records 270,000 or so clones, roughly 93% being singletons. This clonotype was sampled from a woman in her 40s with acute COVID-19. Sequenced sample: PBMCs or T cells enriched from blood (not recorded which).

CDR3 in amino acids: CASSQTVRETQYF. CDR3 nucleotide sequence: TGTGCCAGCAGCCAAACAGTTCGAGAGACCCAGTACTTC. The rearrangement links TRBV3-1 (or the pseudogene TRBV3-2) to TRBJ2-5; D not resolved. The CDR3 loop spans 13 amino acids. Per the germline V gene, CDR1 is LGHDT and CDR2 is YNNKEL (reference sequence). The V gene lost 2 bases and the J gene lost 4 bases, with 8 bases spanning the gap.